The 10 T cell receptor beta chains below all came from one sample that was sequenced in a study of regulatory T cells in long-lasting Graves disease. The time point: newly diagnosed GD, antithyroid drugs for less than 3 months. PBMCs provided the RNA from which the TCR library was made. Assembly of TCR beta libraries relied on iRepertoire HTBI primers together with Arm-PCR of CDR3 regions. In TCRdb, the multiplex PCR reads were re-called with MiXCR into one record per CDR3 protein. The sample has about 540,000 distinct CDR3 sequences; roughly 14% are singletons. The sample also formed part of further work on T cells in Graves' hyperthyroidism and ophthalmopathy.

The sequencing here drew on peripheral blood mononuclear cells (PBMCs), taken at new diagnosis, from a patient treated with antithyroid drugs. These receptors all come from a man younger than 45 with Graves disease.

This clonotype occurred many times. The chain couples TRBV12-3 or TRBV12-4 to TRBJ2-7; 9 positions agree with TRBD2. V was clipped by 7 bases and J by 5 bases; unmatched bases: 6. The CDR3 length is 13 residues. The DNA of the CDR3 is TGTGCCAGCAATCTAGCGGGAAGGGACGAGCAGTACTTC. This sequence encodes CASNLAGRDEQYF.

Ten or more counts support this clonotype. The rearrangement joins TRBV5-1 to TRBJ2-2; 10 bases fit TRBD1. J lost 6 bases, V lost 7 bases, and 9 bases had no gene match. The germline gives CDR1 SGHRS, CDR2 YFSETQ. The CDR3 covers 15 residues. CDR3 nucleotides: TGCGCCAGCTCCCGGGACAGGGGATCATCCGGGGAGCTGTTTTTT. It yields the protein CASSRDRGSSGELFF. The variable domain in full, completed from reference TRBV5-1 and TRBJ2-2, reads KAGVTQTPRYLIKTRGQQVTLSCSPISGHRSVSWYQQTPGQGLQFLFEYFSETQRNKGNFPGRFSGRQFSNSRSEMNVSTLELGDSALYLCASSRDRGSSGELFFGEGSRLTVL.

This clonotype showed up many times. The chain couples TRBV5-1 to TRBJ2-7; perhaps D is TRBD1 or TRBD2 (5 bases each). This CDR3 comprises 15 residues. Germline values: CDR1 SGHRS, CDR2 YFSETQ. V lost 2 bases and J 6 bases, leaving 18 bases between the germline ends. The CDR3 sequence: CASSFLPGPGREQYF. CDR3 DNA sequence: TGCGCCAGCAGCTTCCTCCCGGGGCCCGGACGCGAGCAGTACTTC.

V and J are TRBV30 and TRBJ2-1; 7 positions agree with TRBD2. With V trimmed by 1 base and J by 0 bases, 0 bases remained unmatched. CDR1 is GTSNPN and CDR2 is SVGIG in the germline V gene (reference sequence). This CDR3 contains 14 residues. CDR3: CAWSGLASYNEQFF. The CDR3 DNA follows: TGTGCCTGGAGTGGACTAGCCTCCTACAATGAGCAGTTCTTC.

This clonotype was seen repeatedly, ten times or more. The V call is TRBV27, the J call TRBJ2-7; 7 bases match TRBD1. The CDR3 extends over 14 amino acids. CDR1 and CDR2 from the germline V gene are MNHEY and SMNVEV (reference sequence). The V gene end was trimmed by 5 bases and the J gene end by 2 bases; junction bases not matched to a gene: 6. DNA of the CDR3: TGTGCCAGCAGTCCCCGGGACAGTACCTACGAGCAGTACTTC. Its translation: CASSPRDSTYEQYF.

This clonotype came up a few times. The chain is built from TRBV29-1 and TRBJ1-1; no reliable D call. Germline assignment: CDR1 SQVTM and CDR2 ANQGSEA. Trimming left V 6 bases short and J 11 bases short, with 7 bases between. The CDR3 runs 8 residues. The CDR3 sequence is CSVPEAFF. The CDR3 region has the DNA TGCAGCGTCCCGGAGGCTTTCTTT.

Only a few counts were recorded for this clonotype. This sequence joins TRBV7-2 and TRBJ2-2; TRBD2 matches 13 bases. The CDR3 contains 16 residues. Germline loops: CDR1 SGHTA, CDR2 FQGNSA. Germline trimming cut 4 bases from V and 6 bases from J; bases unmatched to any gene: 5. CDR3 DNA: TGTGCCAGCAGCTCCCCGGGACTAGCGGGATCCGGGGAGCTGTTTTTT. It is translated as CASSSPGLAGSGELFF.

This clonotype came up many times. The chain is built from TRBV2 and TRBJ2-3; D perhaps matches TRBD1 (6 bases). The CDR3 loop spans 12 amino acids. CDR1 and CDR2 from the germline V gene are SNHLY and FYNNEI. With 6 bases removed from V and 3 bases from J, the gap between germline ends came to 7 bases. CDR3 residues: CASSDRTDTQYF. The CDR3 nucleotides read TGTGCCAGCAGCGACAGGACAGATACGCAGTATTTT.

The sample holds one count of this clonotype. This rearrangement joins TRBV27 to TRBJ1-4, with D tentatively TRBD1 (5 bases). The CDR3 is 11 amino acids. Germline-derived CDR1 and CDR2 are MNHEY and SMNVEV (reference sequence). Trimming pared 10 bases from V and 8 bases from J, leaving 11 bases between. CDR3 in DNA: TGTGCCACCCGATGGGGCGAAAAACTGTTTTTT. This gives the protein CATRWGEKLFF.

This clonotype was counted many times. The CDR3 spells CASTVAGGGETQYF. As DNA, the CDR3 is TGTGCCAGCACGGTAGCGGGAGGCGGGGAGACCCAGTACTTC. This chain links TRBV2 with TRBJ2-5; 10 nucleotides align to TRBD2. Germline CDR1 and CDR2: SNHLY and FYNNEI. The length of the CDR3 is 14 residues. J gave up 5 bases and V 7 bases, and 7 bases lay outside the gene matches.